The 10 T cell receptor beta chains given below trace back to one sample, sequenced in a study of OX40 agonist ivuxolimab in advanced cancers. The data were produced by immunoSEQ multiplex PCR, yet TCRdb's version contains in-frame clones alone and is incomplete. The sample holds some 98,000 clones; approximately 93% are singletons and the top ten take about 0.3%. Sequenced here: CD4+ or CD8+ T cells sorted from blood, sampled in a trial of the OX40 agonist ivuxolimab. The origin of the receptors is an adult with an advanced solid tumor such as melanoma, head and neck, liver or kidney cancer.

V and J are TRBV15 and TRBJ2-1; 10 bases fit TRBD2. This CDR3 spans 15 amino acids. Unmatched junction bases numbered 1, after V lost 0 bases and J lost 5 bases. The germline gives CDR1 LNHNV, CDR2 YYDKDF (reference sequence). The CDR3, as DNA: TGTGCCACCAGCAGAGAACTAGCGGGGCACAATGAGCAGTTCTTC. Its translation: CATSRELAGHNEQFF.

This clone came up a few times. The V gene is TRBV6-6, the J gene TRBJ1-6; no firm D call. The germline CDR1 and CDR2 sequences are MNHNY and SVGAGI (reference sequence). This CDR3 region has 14 residues. The V gene lost 6 bases and the J gene lost 7 bases, with 13 bases spanning the gap. CDR3 in amino acids: CASRPISGNSPLHF. The CDR3, as DNA: TGTGCCAGCAGACCCATCTCGGGCAATTCACCCCTCCACTTT.

This sequence joins TRBV30 and TRBJ2-7, with 9 positions matching TRBD2. Trimming at V came to 3 bases and at J to 3 bases, leaving 9 bases not matched to a gene. CDR3 length: 15 amino acids. The germline V gene encodes CDR1 GTSNPN and CDR2 SVGIG (reference sequence). Written as DNA, the CDR3 is TGTGCCTGGAGAAGGGGTAGCGGGAGCTACTACGAGCAGTACGTC. It translates to CAWRRGSGSYYEQYV.

The gene calls are TRBV6-6 and TRBJ2-7; either TRBD1 or TRBD2 may fit D (5 bases each). Trimming stripped 0 bases from V and 6 bases from J, with 9 bases between. Germline CDR1 MNHNY, CDR2 SVGAGI (reference sequence). The CDR3 has 13 residues. The CDR3 nucleotides read TGTGCCAGCAGTTACTCCGGGGCGAGCGAGCAGTACGTC. Translating it yields CASSYSGASEQYV.

The chain uses TRBV5-1 and TRBJ1-2, with a tentative D call TRBD1 (5 bases). V was clipped by 0 bases and J by 2 bases, with 8 bases between them. Germline-derived CDR1 and CDR2 are SGHRS and YFSETQ. This CDR3 region has 14 residues. DNA of the CDR3: TGCGCCAGCAGCTTGGGTGGGGACAACTATGGCTACACCTTC. Protein product: CASSLGGDNYGYTF.

The chain joins TRBV14 to TRBJ2-3; TRBD2 matches at 8 bases. Germline values: CDR1 SGHDN, CDR2 FVKESK. This CDR3 contains 13 residues. V shed 4 bases, J shed 5 bases, and the junction held 2 bases outside the gene matches. The CDR3 protein is CASSRAGGDTQYF. The DNA for the CDR3 is TGTGCCAGCAGCCGCGCGGGAGGAGATACGCAGTATTTT.

The chain joins TRBV11-3 to TRBJ2-1, with 8 nucleotides matching TRBD2. V dropped 5 bases and J dropped 2; count of bases not matched to a gene: 2. The CDR3 consists of 14 residues. The germline gives CDR1 SGHNT, CDR2 YENEEA. The CDR3 spells CASSPGGTYNEQFF. For the CDR3, the DNA is TGTGCCAGCAGCCCGGGAGGGACCTACAATGAGCAGTTCTTC.

J is TRBJ2-1 and V is TRBV28, with D possibly being TRBD2 (5 bases). This CDR3 has 17 residues. From germline, CDR1 is MDHEN and CDR2 SYDVKM. V lost 4 bases, J lost 0 bases, and 16 bases lay in between. The CDR3 sequence: CASSSPEGLSSYNEQFF. In nucleotides, the CDR3 is TGTGCCAGCAGTTCCCCCGAGGGCCTGAGCTCCTACAATGAGCAGTTCTTC.

This chain connects TRBV4-2 to TRBJ2-5; TRBD2 agrees at 13 bases. The junction had 9 bases not matched to a gene; V was cut back by 1 base and J by 4 bases. The length of the CDR3 is 18 residues. Germline-derived CDR1 and CDR2 are LGHNA and YNFKEQ. CDR3 sequence reads: CASSQAGLAGVAGETQYF. The DNA for the CDR3 is TGTGCCAGCAGCCAAGCCGGACTAGCGGGAGTAGCGGGAGAGACCCAGTACTTC.

The chain has TRBV9 and TRBJ2-3; 11 bases are a match to TRBD2. The length of the CDR3 is 15 residues. Germline assignment: CDR1 SGDLS and CDR2 YYNGEE. V trimming: 2 bases; J trimming: 5 bases; junction bases outside the gene matches: 4. The CDR3 DNA is TGTGCCAGCAGCGTTAGCGGGGGGGCCGAAGATACGCAGTATTTT. This translates into CASSVSGGAEDTQYF.